Listed below are T cell receptor beta chains from one sample, sequenced in a study of blood T cell repertoires in COVID-19. Profiling relied on immunoSEQ multiplex PCR, and the TCRdb table lists in-frame clones only, not all of them. This table holds approximately 100,000 clones, approximately 86% found once. What was sequenced was peripheral blood. Source of these receptors: a woman in her sixties or seventies with acute or convalescent COVID-19. Both conserved end residues are part of each CDR3. D genes are given only for firm matches. Clone size is stated in some rows and not others, as once, few, many or a class when expanded.

clone_size d_call j_call v_call cdr3_nt cdr3_aa
. TRBD2 TRBJ2-7 TRBV6-2/TRBV6-3 TGTGCCAGCAGTTGGCCGGGGGGGACGGGGAAACTGTACGAGCAGTACTTC CASSWPGGTGKLYEQYF
. . TRBJ2-7 TRBV6-6 TGTGCCAGCAGGGAGACAGAACTAAAATCCTACGAGCAGTACTTC CASRETELKSYEQYF
. . TRBJ1-2 TRBV12-3/TRBV12-4 TGTGCCAGCACCCGGGGAGACTATGGCTACACCTTC CASTRGDYGYTF
. . TRBJ2-1 TRBV7-2 TGTGCCAGCAGCCTAGGGGTCGAGCGGGAGCAGTTCTTC CASSLGVEREQFF
. . TRBJ2-3 TRBV5-1 TGCGCCAGCAGCTTGGAAGGGGTTGACCGGGACTTCACAGATACGCAGTATTTT CASSLEGVDRDFTDTQYF
. . TRBJ2-1 TRBV19 TGTGCCAGTAGTATGCGTTACAATGAGCAGTTCTTC CASSMRYNEQFF
. . TRBJ1-2 TRBV6-5 TGTGCCAGCAGTTATTTCGGACAGACTAACTATGGCTACACCTTT CASSYFGQTNYGYTF
. TRBD1 TRBJ1-2 TRBV7-9 TGTGCCAGCAGTTCTACAGGGGACTATGGCTACACCTTC CASSSTGDYGYTF
. . TRBJ1-5 TRBV6-1 TGTGCCAGCAGTGATCTGTCGTATCGAGGGAATCAGCCCCAGCATTTT CASSDLSYRGNQPQHF
. TRBD2 TRBJ2-3 TRBV9 TGTGCCAGCAGCGTAAGGAGTAGCGGGGGAGGCACAGATACGCAGTATTTT CASSVRSSGGGTDTQYF
. TRBD1 TRBJ1-2 TRBV24-1 TGTGCCACCAGTGACAACGGACAGGGGGTGTTGTACAAGGGCTACACCTTC CATSDNGQGVLYKGYTF
. . TRBJ1-1 TRBV30 TGTGCCTGGAGCGGGGGAATGAGGACTGAAGCTTTCTTT CAWSGGMRTEAFF
. TRBD2 TRBJ2-3 TRBV24-1 TGTGCCACCAGTGTACGGCGGCTAGCGGGACCAGATACGCAGTATTTT CATSVRRLAGPDTQYF
few . TRBJ2-5 TRBV7-3 TGTGCCAGCAGCTTCTCGTACCAAGAGACCCAGTACTTC CASSFSYQETQYF
. TRBD2 TRBJ2-1 TRBV28 TGTGCCAGCGCGACACCCCGACTAGCCCAGCGCAATGAGCAGTTCTTC CASATPRLAQRNEQFF
. . TRBJ1-2 TRBV19 TGTGCCAGTAGTACCCCGGACAGAAACTATGGCTACACCTTC CASSTPDRNYGYTF
. TRBD2 TRBJ2-2 TRBV6-1 TGTGCCAGCAGTGAACTAGGACTAGCGGCCAACCGGGAGCTGTTTTTT CASSELGLAANRELFF
. . TRBJ1-1 TRBV27 TGTGCCAGCAGTCCTTTTCGGTGGCCGGACAAAGCTTTCTTT CASSPFRWPDKAFF
. . TRBJ2-3 TRBV7-3 TGTGCCAGCAGCTTAAGCGGGAACAAAGTAGATACGCAGTATTTT CASSLSGNKVDTQYF
. TRBD1 TRBJ1-2 TRBV6-5 TGTGCCAGCAGCACCGGGACAGCTAACTATGGCTACACCTTC CASSTGTANYGYTF
. TRBD1 TRBJ1-1 TRBV19 TGTGCCAGTAGATCCCAAGGGGGCCGGGAAACTGAAGCTTTCTTT CASRSQGGRETEAFF
. . TRBJ1-3 TRBV9 TGTGCCAGCAGCCGACACAGGGACGCCTCTGGAAACACCATATATTTT CASSRHRDASGNTIYF
. . TRBJ2-3 TRBV24-1 TGTGCCACCAGTGATTTGGGAGGGGCCACAGATACGCAGTATTTT CATSDLGGATDTQYF
. . TRBJ2-6 TRBV15 TGTGCCACCAGCAGGGAGGGCCCTGGGGCCAACGTCCTGACTTTC CATSREGPGANVLTF
. . TRBJ1-2 TRBV11-2 TGTGCCAGCAGCTTAAATGCAGTCAACTATGGCTACACCTTC CASSLNAVNYGYTF
. . TRBJ1-3 TRBV18 TGTGCCAGCTCACCAAAGACAGGCAACTCTGGAAACACCATATATTTT CASSPKTGNSGNTIYF
. . TRBJ1-1 TRBV5-1 TGCGCCAGCAGCTTGTACGCAGGGGCGAACACTGAAGCTTTCTTT CASSLYAGANTEAFF
. TRBD2 TRBJ2-3 TRBV6-2/TRBV6-3 TGTGCCAGCAGTTACGCAAGCGGGAGGGCCACAGATACGCAGTATTTT CASSYASGRATDTQYF
. TRBD1 TRBJ2-7 TRBV24-1 TGTGCCACCAGTGACCCTGGACAGGGCGAATCCTACGAGCAGTACTTC CATSDPGQGESYEQYF
. TRBD1 TRBJ2-2 TRBV19 TGTGCCAGTAGTCCACGGACAGGGGGCATCGCCGGGGAGCTGTTTTTT CASSPRTGGIAGELFF
few TRBD2 TRBJ2-1 TRBV5-1 TGCGCCAGCAGCTTGAGCGCCCGGGGCGGGAGGGCCGCATACGAGCAGTTCTTC CASSLSARGGRAAYEQFF